This T cell receptor beta chain emerged from a study of beta chain features in type 1 diabetes. Points from the study as a whole: Shortening of TCRB CDR3s, moderate but significant, appeared in all four CD4+ subsets of Type 1 diabetes patients. VDJ junctions from patients with type 1 diabetes contained fewer insertions and more deletions.

All of the isolated RNA was reverse transcribed, so expressed TCRB transcripts were sequenced. Using immunoSEQ multiplex PCR, the repertoire was profiled, and TCRdb retains in-frame clones only, with some absent. Here the sample spans around 260,000 clones, around 22% being singletons. In this sample, this clone turned up a few times. Its antigen remains unidentified. Germline lookup yields CDR1 GTSNPN and CDR2 SVGIG (reference sequence). Trimming stripped 1 base from V and 6 bases from J, with 5 bases between. This CDR3 is built from 11 residues. V usage is TRBV30 and J usage is TRBJ2-3; D unresolved. This sequence was found in a woman in her 30s with type 1 diabetes. Sequencing used naive CD4+ T cells from blood. As DNA, the CDR3 is TGTGCCTGGAGTGGGAGCGATACGCAGTATTTT. Translating gives CAWSGSDTQYF. The variable domain in full, with the rest retrieved from reference TRBV30 and TRBJ2-3, is SQTIHQWPATLVQPVGSPLSLECTVEGTSNPNLYWYRQAAGRGLQLLFYSVGIGQISSEVPQNLSASRPQDRQFILSSKKLLLSDSGFYLCAWSGSDTQYFGPGTRLTVL.